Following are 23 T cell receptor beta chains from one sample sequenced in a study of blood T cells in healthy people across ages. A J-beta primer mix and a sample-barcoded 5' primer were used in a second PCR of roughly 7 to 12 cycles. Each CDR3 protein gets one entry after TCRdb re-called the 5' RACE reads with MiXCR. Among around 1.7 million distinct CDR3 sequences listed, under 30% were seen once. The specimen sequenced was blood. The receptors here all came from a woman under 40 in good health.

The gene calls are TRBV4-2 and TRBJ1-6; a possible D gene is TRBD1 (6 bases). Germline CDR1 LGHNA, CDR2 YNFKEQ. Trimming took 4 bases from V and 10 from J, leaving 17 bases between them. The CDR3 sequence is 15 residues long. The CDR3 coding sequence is TGTGCCAGCAGCCTCTACAGGGAGCAACGGTCACCCCTCCACTTT. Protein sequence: CASSLYREQRSPLHF.

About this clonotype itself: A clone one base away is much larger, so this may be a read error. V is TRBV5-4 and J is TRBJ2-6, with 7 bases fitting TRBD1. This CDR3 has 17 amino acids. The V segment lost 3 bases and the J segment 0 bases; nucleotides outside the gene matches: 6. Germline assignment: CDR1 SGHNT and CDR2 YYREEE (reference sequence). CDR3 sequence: CASSSGQWSSGANVLTF. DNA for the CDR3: TGTGCCAGCAGCTCGGGACAGTGGAGCTCTGGGGCCAACGTCCTGACTTTC.

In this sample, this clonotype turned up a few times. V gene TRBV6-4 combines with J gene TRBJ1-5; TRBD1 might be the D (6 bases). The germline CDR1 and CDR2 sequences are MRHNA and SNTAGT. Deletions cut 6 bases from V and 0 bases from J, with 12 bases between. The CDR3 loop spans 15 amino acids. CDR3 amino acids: CASSLDRFSNQPQHF. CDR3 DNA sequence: TGTGCCAGCAGCCTAGACAGGTTTAGCAATCAGCCCCAGCATTTT.

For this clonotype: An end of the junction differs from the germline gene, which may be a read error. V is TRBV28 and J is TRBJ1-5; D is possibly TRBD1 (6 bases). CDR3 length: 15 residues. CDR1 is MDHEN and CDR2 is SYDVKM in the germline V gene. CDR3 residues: CASSLYRVTYQPQHF. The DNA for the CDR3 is TGTGCCAGCAGCTTATACAGGGTTACATATCAGCCCCAGCATTTT.

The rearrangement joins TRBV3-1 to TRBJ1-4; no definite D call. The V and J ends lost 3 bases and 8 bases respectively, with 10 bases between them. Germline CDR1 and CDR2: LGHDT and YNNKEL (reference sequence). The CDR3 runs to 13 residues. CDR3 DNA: TGTGCCAGCAGCCATTCCCCGGGGGAAAAACTGTTTTTT. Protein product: CASSHSPGEKLFF.

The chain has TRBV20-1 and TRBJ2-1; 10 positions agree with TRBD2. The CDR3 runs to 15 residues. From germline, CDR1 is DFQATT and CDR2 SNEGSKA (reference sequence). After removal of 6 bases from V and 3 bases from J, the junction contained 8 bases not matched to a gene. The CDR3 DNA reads TGCAGTGCCCGGACTAGCGGAGCTTACTACAATGAGCAGTTCTTC. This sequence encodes CSARTSGAYYNEQFF.

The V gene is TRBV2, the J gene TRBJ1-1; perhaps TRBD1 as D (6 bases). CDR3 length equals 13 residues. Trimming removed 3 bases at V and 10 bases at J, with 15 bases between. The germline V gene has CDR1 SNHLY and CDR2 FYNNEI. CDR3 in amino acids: CASSDRDIGVAFF. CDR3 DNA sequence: TGTGCCAGCAGTGATCGGGACATCGGTGTAGCTTTCTTT. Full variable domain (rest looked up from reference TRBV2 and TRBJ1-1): EPEVTQTPSHQVTQMGQEVILRCVPISNHLYFYWYRQILGQKVEFLVSFYNNEISEKSEIFDDQFSVERPDGSNFTLKIRSTKLEDSAMYFCASSDRDIGVAFFGQGTRLTVV.

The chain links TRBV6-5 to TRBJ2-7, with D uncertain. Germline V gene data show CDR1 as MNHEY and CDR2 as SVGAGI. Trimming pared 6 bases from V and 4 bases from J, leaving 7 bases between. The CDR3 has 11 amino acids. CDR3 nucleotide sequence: TGTGCCAGCAGGGAAAAATACGAGCAGTACTTC. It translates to CASREKYEQYF.

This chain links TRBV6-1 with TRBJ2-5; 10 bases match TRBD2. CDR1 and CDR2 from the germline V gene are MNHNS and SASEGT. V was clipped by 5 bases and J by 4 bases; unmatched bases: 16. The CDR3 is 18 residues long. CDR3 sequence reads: CASSPPLAGARRGETQYF. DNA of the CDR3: TGTGCCAGCAGTCCTCCCCTAGCGGGGGCACGGCGGGGAGAGACCCAGTACTTC.

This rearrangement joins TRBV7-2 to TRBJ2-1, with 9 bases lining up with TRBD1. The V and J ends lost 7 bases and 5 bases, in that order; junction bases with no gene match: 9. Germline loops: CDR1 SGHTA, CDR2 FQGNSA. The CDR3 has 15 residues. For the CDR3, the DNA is TGTGCCAGCAAGCCCGGGACAGGGTTGGACAATGAGCAGTTCTTC. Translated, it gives CASKPGTGLDNEQFF.

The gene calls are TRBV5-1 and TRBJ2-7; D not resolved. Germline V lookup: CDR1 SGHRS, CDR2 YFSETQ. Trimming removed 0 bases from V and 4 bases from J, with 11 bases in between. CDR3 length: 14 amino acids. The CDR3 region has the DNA TGCGCCAGCAGCTTGGGCACCCGCGAGTACGAGCAGTACTTC. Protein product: CASSLGTREYEQYF. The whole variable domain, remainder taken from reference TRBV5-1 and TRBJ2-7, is KAGVTQTPRYLIKTRGQQVTLSCSPISGHRSVSWYQQTPGQGLQFLFEYFSETQRNKGNFPGRFSGRQFSNSRSEMNVSTLELGDSALYLCASSLGTREYEQYFGPGTRLTVT.

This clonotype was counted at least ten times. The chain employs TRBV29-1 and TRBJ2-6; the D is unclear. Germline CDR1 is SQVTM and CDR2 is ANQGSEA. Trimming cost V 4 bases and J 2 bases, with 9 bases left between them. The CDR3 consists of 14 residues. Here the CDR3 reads CSVVLTPGANVLTF. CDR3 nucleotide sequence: TGCAGCGTTGTACTTACACCTGGGGCCAACGTCCTGACTTTC.

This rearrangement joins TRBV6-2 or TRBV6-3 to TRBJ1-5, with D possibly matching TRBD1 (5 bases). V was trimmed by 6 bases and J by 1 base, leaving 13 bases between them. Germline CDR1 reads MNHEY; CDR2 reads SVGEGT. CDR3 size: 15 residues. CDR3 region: CASRPTGVSNQPQHF. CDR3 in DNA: TGTGCCAGCAGGCCCACGGGGGTGAGCAATCAGCCCCAGCATTTT.

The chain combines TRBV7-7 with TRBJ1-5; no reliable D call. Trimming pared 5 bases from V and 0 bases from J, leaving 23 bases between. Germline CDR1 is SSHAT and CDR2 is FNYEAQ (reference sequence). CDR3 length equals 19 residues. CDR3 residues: CASSLGETPGRYSNQPQHF. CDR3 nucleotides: TGTGCCAGCAGCCTCGGTGAAACCCCGGGGAGATATAGCAATCAGCCCCAGCATTTT.

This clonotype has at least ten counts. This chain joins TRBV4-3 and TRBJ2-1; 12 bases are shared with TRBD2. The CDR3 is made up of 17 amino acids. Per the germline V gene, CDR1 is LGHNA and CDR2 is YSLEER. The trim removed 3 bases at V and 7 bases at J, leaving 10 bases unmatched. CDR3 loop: CASSQTSGSVPGNEQFF. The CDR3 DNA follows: TGCGCCAGCAGCCAGACTAGCGGGAGTGTCCCCGGTAATGAGCAGTTCTTC.

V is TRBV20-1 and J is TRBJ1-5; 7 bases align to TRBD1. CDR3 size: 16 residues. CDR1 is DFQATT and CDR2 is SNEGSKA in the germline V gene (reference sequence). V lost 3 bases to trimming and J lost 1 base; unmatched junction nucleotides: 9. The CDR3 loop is CSARDYTGVSNQPQHF. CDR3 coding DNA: TGCAGTGCTAGGGATTATACAGGGGTGAGCAATCAGCCCCAGCATTTT.

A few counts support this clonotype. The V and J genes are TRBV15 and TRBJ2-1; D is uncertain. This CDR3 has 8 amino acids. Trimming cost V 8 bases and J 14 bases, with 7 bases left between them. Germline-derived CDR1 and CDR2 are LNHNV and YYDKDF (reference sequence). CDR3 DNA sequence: TGTGCCACCGATTCCGAGTTCTTC. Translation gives CATDSEFF.

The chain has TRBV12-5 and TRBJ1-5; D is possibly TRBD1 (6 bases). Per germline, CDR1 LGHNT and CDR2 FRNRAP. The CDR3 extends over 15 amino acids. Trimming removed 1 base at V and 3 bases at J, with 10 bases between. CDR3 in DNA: TGTGCTAGTGGTTTGGGACAGGCGGACAATCAGCCCCAGCATTTT. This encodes CASGLGQADNQPQHF.

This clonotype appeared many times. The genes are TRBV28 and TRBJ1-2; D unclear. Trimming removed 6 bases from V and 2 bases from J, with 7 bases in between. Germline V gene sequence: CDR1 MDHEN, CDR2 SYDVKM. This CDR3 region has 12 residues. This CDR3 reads CASRDANYGYTF. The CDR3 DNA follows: TGTGCCAGCAGGGACGCCAACTATGGCTACACCTTC.

The DNA for the CDR3 is TGTGCCAGCAGCCATTACGGACAGGCCAACACTGAAGCTTTCTTT. Translated, it gives CASSHYGQANTEAFF. The rearrangement links TRBV3-1 to TRBJ1-1; 7 bases map to TRBD1. Trimming removed 3 bases from V and 2 bases from J; junction bases left unmatched: 6. From germline, CDR1 is LGHDT and CDR2 YNNKEL (reference sequence). The CDR3 sequence is 15 residues long.

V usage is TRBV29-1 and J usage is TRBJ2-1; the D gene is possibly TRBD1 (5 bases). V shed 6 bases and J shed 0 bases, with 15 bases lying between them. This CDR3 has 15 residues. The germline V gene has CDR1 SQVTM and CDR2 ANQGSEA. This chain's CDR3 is CSVVTGSRSYNEQFF. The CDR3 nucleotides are TGCAGCGTCGTTACAGGTTCTCGCTCCTACAATGAGCAGTTCTTC.

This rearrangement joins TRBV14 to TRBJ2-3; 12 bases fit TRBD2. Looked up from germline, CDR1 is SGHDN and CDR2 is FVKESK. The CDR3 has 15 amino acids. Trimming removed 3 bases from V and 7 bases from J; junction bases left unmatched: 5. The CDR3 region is CASSQTSGRGNTQYF. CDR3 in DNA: TGTGCCAGCAGCCAGACTAGCGGGAGAGGAAATACGCAGTATTTT.

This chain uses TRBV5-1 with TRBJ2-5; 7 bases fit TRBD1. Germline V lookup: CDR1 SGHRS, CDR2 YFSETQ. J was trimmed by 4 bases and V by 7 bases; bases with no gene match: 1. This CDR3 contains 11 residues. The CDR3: CASWTGETQYF. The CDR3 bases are TGCGCCAGCTGGACAGGAGAGACCCAGTACTTC.